A single TCR beta chain is shown here with its context. What it recognizes is unknown. Mixed chimerism was transient after nonmyeloablative marrow transplants from related graft donors. The data originate from a study of Tregs in tolerant kidney transplant recipients. Study-wide findings and caveats: The small number of patients limits these findings pending further validation. In tolerant patients, donor-specific Tregs outgrew total Tregs, suggesting antigen-driven expansion.

Sequencing was performed with immunoSEQ multiplex PCR; in TCRdb, only in-frame clones are kept and a portion is missing. Altogether tens of thousands of clones are present, about 87% being singletons, with the ten largest covering 3.5% to 4.5%. The CDR3 is made up of 15 amino acids. Germline assignment: CDR1 MNHEY and CDR2 SVGAGI. V was shortened by 8 bases and J by 3 bases, with 20 bases between the two germline ends. The V call is TRBV6-5, the J call TRBJ2-7; maybe TRBD1 (6 bases). This TCR came from a human patient who received a combined kidney and bone marrow transplant. Certain T cells may be donor cells from the graft. The input for sequencing was CD4+ T cells from blood (PBMCs), taken 6 months after the transplant. CDR3 residues: CASGSLGATNYEQYF. Here the CDR3 DNA reads TGTGCCAGCGGCTCCCTGGGGGCTACTAACTACGAGCAGTACTTC.